Listed below are T cell receptor beta chains from one sample, sequenced in a study of T-cell memory formation after mild COVID-19. One entry per CDR3 protein results from TCRdb running MiXCR on the 5' RACE reads. There are a few hundred thousand distinct CDR3 sequences in the sample; around a fifth occur only once, and approximately 22% lies in the top ten. The material sequenced was PBMCs or a T cell subset sorted from them (not recorded which). The origin of the receptors is a man between 18 and 35 years old who had mild COVID-19 (a few samples of this study predate the infection). Cell type and time point are not known. The conserved cysteine and the conserved F or W are not part of the CDR3 here.

V gene,J gene,CDR3 protein
TRBV12-3/TRBV12-4,TRBJ2-1,ASSSGRRGLALVSSYNEQF
TRBV4-3,TRBJ1-6,ASSQRTGAHNSPLH
TRBV27,TRBJ2-5,ASSWAGLSQETQY
TRBV10-3,TRBJ2-3,ASLGAVSTDTQY
TRBV20-1,TRBJ2-1,SARDPTGSYNEQF
TRBV2,TRBJ2-7,ASTREAGSYEQY
TRBV12-3/TRBV12-4,TRBJ2-1,ASSLGQGHSYNEQF
TRBV7-2,TRBJ2-3,ASKGSGGRTDTQY
TRBV7-9,TRBJ1-4,ASRNGGASGEKLF
TRBV12-3/TRBV12-4,TRBJ1-5,ASSSRGNQPQH
TRBV7-9,TRBJ2-2,ASRQDDSGNTGELF
TRBV29-1,TRBJ1-1,SGTRGNTEAF
TRBV5-1,TRBJ1-1,ASSWTGLSGTEAF
TRBV5-6,TRBJ1-5,ASSSGQGLQPQH
TRBV4-1,TRBJ2-5,ASSQPPGTGVFEETQY
TRBV4-3,TRBJ1-5,ASSQLQGKPQH
TRBV7-9,TRBJ2-3,ASSSPPGTSFPDTQY
TRBV4-3,TRBJ1-6,ASSQDSSSYNSPLH
TRBV20-1,TRBJ2-1,SASGLAGTTGGNEQF
TRBV7-2,TRBJ2-3,ASSLGLGSSNTQY
TRBV28,TRBJ1-5,ASSSPAVREPQH
TRBV25-1,TRBJ2-5,ASSRGTRQETQY
TRBV7-9,TRBJ2-6,ASRGRLSGANVLT
TRBV4-3,TRBJ1-5,ASSQDGQGGQPQH
TRBV6-2/TRBV6-3,TRBJ2-2,ASSYSGTSGGWNTGEMF
TRBV4-1,TRBJ2-7,ASSQAGDGPYEQY
TRBV7-6,TRBJ2-5,ASSLSLETQY
TRBV20-1,TRBJ2-3,SATPLNSGTDTQY
TRBV4-1,TRBJ2-7,ASSQDLTSWLEQY
TRBV5-1,TRBJ2-5,ASSPTGGGRETQY
TRBV24-1,TRBJ2-1,ATSDSSGGSYNEQF
TRBV25-1,TRBJ2-1,AVRGDQEQF
TRBV28,TRBJ1-2,ASSAEGRDGYT
TRBV29-1,TRBJ2-7,SAQVDYEQY
TRBV20-1,TRBJ2-1,SADAGTSGYNEQF
TRBV29-1,TRBJ1-1,SVEDASPDEAF
TRBV9,TRBJ2-5,ASSSLEGFLETQY
TRBV7-2,TRBJ1-6,ASSPFSGLYNSPLH
TRBV6-5,TRBJ2-1,ASSYSYPPGQGNYNEQF
TRBV5-1,TRBJ2-7,ASSWGSGEIYEQY
TRBV4-1,TRBJ2-3,ASSPKRGQTPSTDTQY